Given below is one T cell receptor (beta chain) in context. What this receptor recognizes is not known. Base qualities are not provided; no much larger clone lies one nucleotide away. V is pared back by 0 bases and J by 11 bases, with 11 bases lying between the germline termini. Measured from the cysteine to the phenylalanine, the CDR3 is 12 residues long. The retained sequence is limited to the CDR3, 36 bases, with the frame set at the first base. CDR1 SGHNT and CDR2 YYREEE are derived from the germline V gene (reference sequence). The method was the immunoSEQ multiplex PCR assay. TCRdb took over this immuneACCESS table, retaining in-frame rearrangements with V and J assigned. Such tables are incomplete; in checked studies, under half of the missing clones stem from an unresolved V gene, and the remainder is unexplained. Within this sample are 50,000 to 75,000 clones, with 75% to 95% of them counted one time only. 1% to 1.5% of the sample is held by the ten biggest clonotypes.

The data were taken from a study of T cell changes during pregnancy in multiple sclerosis (dated by TCRdb to about 2019). About the investigation overall: The study looked at changes in the T cell repertoire across pregnancy in women with multiple sclerosis.

The sequence was collected from a female donor in good health, enrolled as a control in a pregnancy study. This material consisted of peripheral blood, taken after pregnancy. The rearranged chain carries TRBV5-4 and TRBJ1-1, with no confidently assigned D gene. The CDR3 protein: CASSLDMVGAFF. The nucleotide sequence is TGTGCCAGCAGCTTGGACATGGTCGGGGCTTTCTTT.